Listed here is a single T cell receptor (beta chain). Its antigen is not known. The record originates from a study of lymphopenia after photon versus proton radiotherapy. Germline CDR1 is LNHNV and CDR2 is YYDKDF (reference sequence). Trimming stripped 0 bases from V and 0 bases from J, with 8 bases between. This CDR3 contains 15 residues. Regarding the study as a whole: In patients who died, overall survival fell as post-nadir TCR diversity dropped more.

Measured with immunoSEQ multiplex PCR; TCRdb has only the in-frame clones, and not every one. Of tens of thousands of clones in the sample, roughly 85% were seen once. The sequenced sample was peripheral blood, obtained from a patient treated with photon-based radiotherapy. The clonotype was recovered from a man aged 35-49 years with gastric cancer. This sequence joins TRBV15 and TRBJ1-2; TRBD1 might be the D (6 bases). CDR3 DNA: TGTGCCACCAGCAGAGATGGACAGCCTAACTATGGCTACACCTTC. Amino acid sequence: CATSRDGQPNYGYTF.